The subject of this entry is one T cell receptor (beta chain). Its target is unknown. Together with a sample-barcoded 5' primer, a J-beta primer mix was included in a second PCR lasting roughly 6 to 12 cycles. TCRdb re-called the 5' RACE reads through MiXCR, storing one row per CDR3 protein. This table holds some 1.5 million distinct CDR3 sequences, approximately 42% found once. Germline V lookup: CDR1 LNHNV, CDR2 YYDKDF (reference sequence). This CDR3 spans 13 amino acids. Isolating PBMCs gave at least 6.5 million of these cells per sample. At least 5 micrograms of total RNA were extracted per sample. This sample is part of a study of blood T cells in healthy people across ages. Study-level findings and limits: Diversity was estimated from one million T cells, and these estimates were considered underestimates. Roughly linear age-related decline in beta diversity appeared, significant by age 40.

J is TRBJ2-5 and V is TRBV15, with D perhaps given as TRBD1 or TRBD2 (5 bases each). TRBJ2-7 matches the DNA end more closely, so the J call is doubtful. The TCR originated in a woman in her late teens or twenties in good health. The specimen sequenced was blood. CDR3 in DNA: TGTGCCACTACAAACTGGGGGAGCTACGAGCAGTACTTC. Protein product: CATTNWGSYEQYF.